A selection of T cell receptor beta chains follows, all from one sample in a study of immune cell composition in non-small cell lung cancer. Libraries were prepared by immunoSEQ multiplex PCR; TCRdb keeps only in-frame clonotypes and omits some of them. The data show 2,800 or so clones, with about 83% seen just once and roughly 17% held by the top ten. The material sequenced was non-adjacent lung tissue. Receptors were obtained from a human donor with non-small cell lung cancer. The CDR3 runs from the conserved cysteine through the conserved F or W. The D gene is left open where the match is weak. Clone size appears in some rows only: once, few, many, or a class for an expanded clone.

J gene	D gene	clone size	V gene	CDR3 DNA	CDR3 protein
TRBJ1-1	NA	NA	TRBV18	TGTGCCAGCTCACCACTGGATGCGGGGACTGAAGCTTTCTTT	CASSPLDAGTEAFF
TRBJ2-2	TRBD1	few	TRBV13	TGTGCCAGCAGCCACCGAGGGACAGGGACCCGCGGGGAGCTGTTTTTT	CASSHRGTGTRGELFF
TRBJ1-2	NA	few	TRBV11-1	TGTGCCAGCAGCCCTACCGCACAGGGTATCTATGGCTACACCTTC	CASSPTAQGIYGYTF
TRBJ2-5	NA	NA	TRBV7-2	TGTGCCAGCAGCTTAGAATATCGGGGTTTTCAAGAGACCCAGTACTTC	CASSLEYRGFQETQYF
TRBJ2-5	NA	NA	TRBV4-1	TGCGCCAGCAGCCAAGATCACCTCGACACTTACCAAGAGACCCAGTACTTC	CASSQDHLDTYQETQYF
TRBJ1-1	NA	NA	TRBV7-9	TGTGCCAGCAGCTCAATGTACACTGAAGCTTTCTTT	CASSSMYTEAFF
TRBJ2-7	TRBD2	NA	TRBV2	TGTGCCGGTGGACTAGGGACCTACGAGCAGTACTTC	CAGGLGTYEQYF
TRBJ1-1	TRBD1	once	TRBV9	TGTGCCAGCAGCAAAAGACAGGGAAACACTGAAGCTTTCTTT	CASSKRQGNTEAFF
TRBJ1-4	TRBD1	NA	TRBV7-2	TGTGCCAGCAGCTTAAGGTTAGGGGGCGAAAAACTGTTTTTT	CASSLRLGGEKLFF
TRBJ2-7	NA	NA	TRBV4-1	TGCGCCAGCAGCCAAGATCCCGTCTACCCATTGAGCGAGCAGTACTTC	CASSQDPVYPLSEQYF
TRBJ2-7	NA	NA	TRBV19	TGTGCCAGTAAGGAGGGTACGTCCTACGAGCAGTACTTC	CASKEGTSYEQYF
TRBJ2-1	NA	few	TRBV19	TGTGCCAGTAGTAGACGTGAGACTAGCAATGAGCAGTTCTTC	CASSRRETSNEQFF
TRBJ1-1	NA	NA	TRBV7-2	TGTGCCAGCACCCCCTCTGGGGGACTAGGCGAAGCTTTCTTT	CASTPSGGLGEAFF
TRBJ2-7	NA	NA	TRBV7-9	TGTGCCAGCAGCTTATCAGGCTACGAGCAGTACTTC	CASSLSGYEQYF
TRBJ2-1	NA	NA	TRBV7-9	TGTGCCAGCAGCTTTGAGAATCAGGAGGAGTTCTTC	CASSFENQEEFF
TRBJ2-5	TRBD2	NA	TRBV10-2	TGCGCCAGCAGTCCTAGCGGGAAGTACCAAGAGACCCAGTACTTC	CASSPSGKYQETQYF
TRBJ2-2	TRBD2	NA	TRBV6-4	TGTGCCAGCAGTGACGGTCCCAGCGGGGCCACCGGGGAGCTGTTTTTT	CASSDGPSGATGELFF